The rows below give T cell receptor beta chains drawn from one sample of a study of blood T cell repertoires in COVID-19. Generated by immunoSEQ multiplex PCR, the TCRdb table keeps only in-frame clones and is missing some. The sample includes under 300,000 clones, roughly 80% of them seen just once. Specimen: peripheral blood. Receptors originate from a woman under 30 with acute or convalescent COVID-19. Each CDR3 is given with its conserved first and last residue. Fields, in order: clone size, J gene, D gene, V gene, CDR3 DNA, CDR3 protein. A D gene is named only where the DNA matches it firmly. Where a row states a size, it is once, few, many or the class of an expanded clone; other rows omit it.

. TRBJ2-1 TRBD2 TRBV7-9 TGTGCCAGCAGCTTCATAGCGGGAGCTGCGCATGAGCAGTTCTTC CASSFIAGAAHEQFF
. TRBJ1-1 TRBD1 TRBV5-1 TGCGCCAGCAAACCACAGGGGGGCACTGAAGCTTTCTTT CASKPQGGTEAFF
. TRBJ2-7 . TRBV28 TGTGCCAGTATGGGTCAGGACTCCTACGAGCAGTACTTC CASMGQDSYEQYF
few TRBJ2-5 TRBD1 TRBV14 TGTGCCAGCAGCCGGTTGAGGGGGCAACAAGAGACCCAGTACTTC CASSRLRGQQETQYF
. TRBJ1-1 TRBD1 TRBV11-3 TGTGCCAGCAGCTTAGGACAGGGACCGAGCACTGAAGCTTTCTTT CASSLGQGPSTEAFF
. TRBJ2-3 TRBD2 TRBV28 TGTGCCAGCAGTGAACTAGCGGGAGCCACAGATACGCAGTATTTT CASSELAGATDTQYF
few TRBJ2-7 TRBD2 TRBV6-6 TGTGCCAGCAGTTCAACTAGCGGAAGCTCCTACGAGCAGTACTTC CASSSTSGSSYEQYF
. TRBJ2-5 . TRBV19 TGTGCCAGTAGTCCGGGCGGCTCAGGGGAGACCCAGTACTTC CASSPGGSGETQYF
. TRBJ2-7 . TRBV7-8 TGTGCCAGCAGCGGTTCGCGGATTTACTACGAGCAGTACTTC CASSGSRIYYEQYF
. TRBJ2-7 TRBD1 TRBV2 TGTGCCAGCAGTGACTCGGGACAGGGGACCTACGAGCAGTACTTC CASSDSGQGTYEQYF
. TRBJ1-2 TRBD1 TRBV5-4 TGTGCCAGCAGCTCGCCCGGGACAGGAAACTATGGCTACACCTTC CASSSPGTGNYGYTF
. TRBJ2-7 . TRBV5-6 TGTGCCAGCAGCTATATCAATCCCGGTAGGAGGAACGAGCAGTACTTC CASSYINPGRRNEQYF
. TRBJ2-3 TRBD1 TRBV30 TGTGCCTTTGACAGGGTAGGGGATACGCAGTATTTT CAFDRVGDTQYF
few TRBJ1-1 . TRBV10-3 TGTGCCATCGGCGGACAGATGAACACTGAAGCTTTCTTT CAIGGQMNTEAFF
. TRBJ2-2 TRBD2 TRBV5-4 TGTGCCAGCAGCTTTCGACTAGCGGGAGATTATAACACCGGGGAGCTGTTTTTT CASSFRLAGDYNTGELFF
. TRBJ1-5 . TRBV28 TGTGCCAGCAGCCGCAATGAGTGGGCCCGCGGGGTCCATCAGCCCCAGCATTTT CASSRNEWARGVHQPQHF
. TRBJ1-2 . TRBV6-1 TGTGCCAGCAGTGAAGGGAACAGGAGATATGGCTACACCTTC CASSEGNRRYGYTF
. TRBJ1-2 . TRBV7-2 TGTGCCAGCAGCCCCTGGACAGAAGCTAACTATGGCTACACCTTC CASSPWTEANYGYTF
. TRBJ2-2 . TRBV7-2 TGTGCCACCCGAGGGTGGGCGGACACCGGGGAGCTGTTTTTT CATRGWADTGELFF
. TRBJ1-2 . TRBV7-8 TGTGCCAGCAGCTTAGCTCGGTTAGCTAACTATGGCTACACCTTC CASSLARLANYGYTF
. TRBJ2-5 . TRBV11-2 TGTGCCAGCAGCCGTCATAGTGCGCCCCAGTACTTC CASSRHSAPQYF
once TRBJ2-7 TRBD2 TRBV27 TGTGCCAGCAGTTCCCTACGGACTAGCGGGGAGTGGTCCCGGTACGAGCAGTACTTC CASSSLRTSGEWSRYEQYF
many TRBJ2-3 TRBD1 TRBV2 TGTGCCAGCAGCCCCGGGGACAGGGGGCGATGGCTCACAGATACGCAGTATTTT CASSPGDRGRWLTDTQYF
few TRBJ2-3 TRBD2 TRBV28 TGTGCCAGCAGTTGGACTAGTACCCCAGATACGCAGTATTTT CASSWTSTPDTQYF
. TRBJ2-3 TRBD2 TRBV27 TGTGCCAGCAGTTTAAAAACTAGCGGGAGGCTCGGCTCGCAGTATTTT CASSLKTSGRLGSQYF
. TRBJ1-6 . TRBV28 TGTGCCAGCAGTTTGGGACACCCAAATTCACCCCTCCACTTT CASSLGHPNSPLHF
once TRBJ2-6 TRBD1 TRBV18 TGTGCCAGCTCACTTGGACAGGGGGGCTTGGACGTCCTGACTTTC CASSLGQGGLDVLTF
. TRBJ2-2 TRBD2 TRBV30 TGTGCCTGGACCACCCCTCATGGACGGGGGGTTTGGGGGTACACCGGGGAGCTGTTTTTT CAWTTPHGRGVWGYTGELFF
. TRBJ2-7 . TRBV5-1 TGCGCCAGCAGCTTAGCCAGCGGGCCCTACGAGCAGTACTTC CASSLASGPYEQYF